The 32 T cell receptor beta chains below were found in one sample sequenced in a study of T cells after posttransplantation cyclophosphamide. Sampled 1 year posttransplant, controls received myeloablative marrow transplants, methotrexate and a calcineurin inhibitor. TCRdb's table, derived via immunoSEQ multiplex PCR, lists solely in-frame clones and lacks some. The repertoire holds about 21,000 clones, 80% to 90% seen once, with about 2% in the top ten. The sequencing here drew on PBMCs, taken approximately 370 days after allogeneic stem cell transplant with calcineurin inhibitor and methotrexate. The receptors derive from a female patient in her 30s who received an allogeneic stem cell transplant from an unrelated donor, was CMV-positive, and had acute and chronic GVHD. Some T cells here may be from the graft donor.

The chain couples TRBV5-1 to TRBJ2-2; D is unresolved. The CDR3 consists of 14 residues. CDR1 is SGHRS and CDR2 is YFSETQ in the germline V gene. Trimming took 1 base from V and 5 from J, leaving 9 bases between them. In nucleotides, the CDR3 is TGCGCCAGCAGCTTGCTAGATAAGACCGGGGAGCTGTTTTTT. Encoded protein: CASSLLDKTGELFF.

The rearrangement uses TRBV4-3 and TRBJ2-1, with TRBD2 matching 13 bases. Germline V gene sequence: CDR1 LGHNA, CDR2 YSLEER. This CDR3 spans 18 amino acids. The V and J ends lost 3 bases and 1 base, in that order; junction bases with no gene match: 6. CDR3 nucleotides: TGCGCCAGCAGCCACCAACTAGCGGGAGGGGGGTCCTACAATGAGCAGTTCTTC. It codes for CASSHQLAGGGSYNEQFF.

This clone appeared once. V is TRBV5-6 and J is TRBJ2-2; weak D call: TRBD2 (5 bases). V was cut by 3 bases and J by 4 bases, with 13 bases left in between. The CDR3 has 15 amino acids. Germline V gives CDR1 SGHDT, CDR2 YYEEEE. CDR3 sequence reads: CASSSRRSLTGELFF. The CDR3 region has the DNA TGTGCCAGCAGCTCACGGAGGAGCCTCACCGGGGAGCTGTTTTTT.

About this clone: Sequence at one end of the junction differs from germline and may be a read error. The chain combines TRBV7-7 with TRBJ2-5; possible D gene TRBD1, 5 bases. The germline V gene encodes CDR1 SSHAT and CDR2 FNYEAQ (reference sequence). This CDR3 has 16 residues. CDR3: CASSLGGGSPGETQYF. DNA of the CDR3: TGTGCTAGCAGCTTAGGTGGCGGATCGCCAGGGGAGACCCAGTACTTC.

The J gene is TRBJ2-5, the V gene TRBV9, with 8 bases lining up with TRBD1. CDR1 and CDR2 (germline): SGDLS, YYNGEE. The junction had 17 bases not matched to a gene; V was cut back by 1 base and J by 0 bases. This CDR3 region has 20 residues. The CDR3 DNA reads as TGTGCCAGCAGCGTACGGGGGTACGCAGGGGGCGGGATGGACCAAGAGACCCAGTACTTC. Protein product: CASSVRGYAGGGMDQETQYF.

The V call is TRBV19, the J call TRBJ2-2, with a possible D match to TRBD1 (6 bases). Germline CDR1 LNHDA, CDR2 SQIVND (reference sequence). The CDR3 runs to 13 residues. V was shortened by 3 bases and J by 6 bases, with 8 bases between the two germline ends. This CDR3 reads CASSIWGPGELFF. The DNA of the CDR3 is TGTGCCAGTAGTATTTGGGGGCCCGGGGAGCTGTTTTTT.

The chain has TRBV7-9 and TRBJ2-5; 7 bases map to TRBD2. The V segment lost 7 bases and the J segment 5 bases; nucleotides outside the gene matches: 13. The CDR3 consists of 15 residues. The germline gives CDR1 SEHNR, CDR2 FQNEAQ (reference sequence). The CDR3 loop reads CASNPPGEGWETQYF. CDR3 DNA: TGTGCCAGCAACCCCCCCGGGGAGGGGTGGGAGACCCAGTACTTC. Variable domain in full (rest from reference TRBV7-9 and TRBJ2-5): DTGVSQNPRHKITKRGQNVTFRCDPISEHNRLYWYRQTLGQGPEFLTYFQNEAQLEKSRLLSDRFSAERPKGSFSTLEIQRTEQGDSAMYLCASNPPGEGWETQYFGPGTRLLVL.

The chain is built from TRBV30 and TRBJ2-5, with 11 bases matching TRBD2. CDR1 GTSNPN and CDR2 SVGIG come from the germline V gene (reference sequence). V was clipped by 2 bases and J by 5 bases; unmatched bases: 10. CDR3 size: 16 residues. The DNA of the CDR3 is TGTGCCTGGAGTCTGTCGACTAGCGGGGTGGCGGAGACCCAGTACTTC. Translation gives CAWSLSTSGVAETQYF.

The chain combines TRBV7-3 with TRBJ2-5, with a weak D call TRBD1 (6 bases). Germline CDR1 reads SGHTA; CDR2 reads FQGTGA. The CDR3 has 15 amino acids. Trimming took 1 base from V and 0 from J, leaving 9 bases between them. CDR3 region: CASSLIGQNQETQYF. The CDR3 nucleotides read TGTGCCAGCAGCTTAATTGGACAGAACCAAGAGACCCAGTACTTC.

The CDR3 DNA reads TGTGCCAGCAGCTCGGGGGGTTCCCTCTACGAGCAGTACGTC. It encodes CASSSGGSLYEQYV. The chain uses TRBV5-4 and TRBJ2-7; TRBD2 matches 7 bases. V was pared by 3 bases and J by 3 bases, with 6 bases of the junction left unmatched. The CDR3 has 14 residues. CDR1 and CDR2 from the germline V gene are SGHNT and YYREEE (reference sequence).

The rearrangement links TRBV2 to TRBJ2-3; 12 bases align to TRBD2. The CDR3 runs to 15 residues. Trimming at V came to 5 bases and at J to 4 bases, leaving 4 bases not matched to a gene. CDR1 and CDR2 from the germline V gene are SNHLY and FYNNEI. The CDR3 DNA reads TGTGCCAGCAGTCGGACTAGCGGGATCGCAGATACGCAGTATTTT. The encoded protein is CASSRTSGIADTQYF.

The J gene is TRBJ2-1, the V gene TRBV29-1; TRBD2 aligns across 7 bases. Germline assignment: CDR1 SQVTM and CDR2 ANQGSEA. The CDR3 has 15 residues. The ends lost 4 bases at V and 7 bases at J; junction bases unmatched: 13. For the CDR3, the DNA is TGCAGCGTTGCGAGGCGACTAGCCGGCGGGAATGAGCAGTTCTTC. Its protein is CSVARRLAGGNEQFF.

The count of this clone is one. The rearrangement joins TRBV15 to TRBJ2-3; possible D gene TRBD2, 5 bases. The germline V and J ends were trimmed by 1 base and 5 bases, with 19 bases remaining between them. CDR1 and CDR2 (germline): LNHNV, YYDKDF (reference sequence). This CDR3 region has 17 residues. The CDR3 DNA is TGTGCCACCAGCAGAGGAAGAGAGGTAGGCAGCGGAGATACGCAGTATTTT. This sequence encodes CATSRGREVGSGDTQYF. The full variable domain, its missing parts supplied by reference TRBV15 and TRBJ2-3, is DAMVIQNPRYQVTQFGKPVTLSCSQTLNHNVMYWYQQKSSQAPKLLFHYYDKDFNNEADTPDNFQSRRPNTSFCFLDIRSPGLGDTAMYLCATSRGREVGSGDTQYFGPGTRLTVL.

V is TRBV9 and J is TRBJ1-2, with 7 positions matching TRBD1. Per germline, CDR1 SGDLS and CDR2 YYNGEE. The CDR3 consists of 14 residues. J was trimmed by 5 bases and V by 3 bases; bases with no gene match: 7. CDR3 nucleotide sequence: TGTGCCAGCAGCGCCTCCGGGACAGAATATGGCTACACCTTC. It is translated as CASSASGTEYGYTF.

The chain employs TRBV11-3 and TRBJ1-2, with D perhaps matching TRBD1 (6 bases). This CDR3 has 13 amino acids. The V end was cut by 5 bases, the J end by 6 bases, with 13 bases between. Germline V gene lookup returns CDR1 SGHNT and CDR2 YENEEA. The CDR3 sequence: CASSGDRRDGYTF. CDR3 bases: TGTGCCAGCAGCGGTGACAGGCGAGATGGCTACACCTTC.

The genes are TRBV6-1 and TRBJ2-1, with TRBD2 matching 7 bases. CDR3 length: 15 residues. The V segment lost 0 bases and the J segment 8 bases; nucleotides outside the gene matches: 7. Germline CDR1 and CDR2: MNHNS and SASEGT. The DNA of the CDR3 is TGTGCCAGCAGTGAAGCCGGCGGGAGTTCTGATGAGCAGTTCTTC. Translating it yields CASSEAGGSSDEQFF.

This chain links TRBV6-5 with TRBJ1-2; 8 bases fit TRBD1. V lost 7 bases to trimming and J lost 5 bases; unmatched junction nucleotides: 12. The CDR3 contains 15 residues. CDR1 is MNHEY, CDR2 SVGAGI, per germline. CDR3 protein: CASNQGTGLSYGYTF. The CDR3 region has the DNA TGTGCCAGCAATCAAGGGACAGGCCTCTCTTATGGCTACACCTTC.

The rearrangement links TRBV7-9 to TRBJ1-1; unclear D gene. Trimming stripped 3 bases from V and 5 bases from J, with 10 bases between. This CDR3 has 13 amino acids. Germline lookup yields CDR1 SEHNR and CDR2 FQNEAQ (reference sequence). The CDR3 is CASSLPGRTEAFF. CDR3 in DNA: TGTGCCAGCAGCTTGCCGGGGAGGACTGAAGCTTTCTTT.

This clone was recorded once. The rearrangement joins TRBV7-6 to TRBJ2-7; 14 nucleotides match TRBD2. The CDR3 consists of 16 residues. V trimming: 5 bases; J trimming: 1 base; junction bases outside the gene matches: 4. Germline V gives CDR1 SGHVS, CDR2 FNYEAQ. The CDR3 is CASSPRLAGGSYEQYF. For the CDR3, the DNA is TGTGCCAGCAGCCCTAGACTAGCGGGAGGGTCCTACGAGCAGTACTTC.

The chain uses TRBV4-1 and TRBJ1-6; 8 bases line up with TRBD1. Germline values: CDR1 MGHRA, CDR2 YSYEKL. CDR3 length: 15 residues. V gave up 4 bases and J gave up 4 bases; unmatched junction bases: 3. The CDR3 DNA reads TGCGCCAGCAGCCCGGACAGGGAGTATAATTCACCCCTCCACTTT. It is translated as CASSPDREYNSPLHF.

This rearrangement joins TRBV7-6 to TRBJ1-5, with 8 bases that match TRBD1. The length of the CDR3 is 14 residues. The germline CDR1 and CDR2 sequences are SGHVS and FNYEAQ. V lost 5 bases, J lost 6 bases, and 6 bases stayed unmatched. The CDR3 loop is CASSGTGGGQPQHF. In nucleotides, the CDR3 is TGTGCCAGCAGCGGAACAGGGGGAGGTCAGCCCCAGCATTTT.

The chain couples TRBV30 to TRBJ1-4; D possibly corresponds to TRBD1 (5 bases). The CDR3 totals 14 residues. Germline-derived CDR1 and CDR2 are GTSNPN and SVGIG (reference sequence). V was shortened by 5 bases and J by 2 bases, with 12 bases between the two germline ends. The CDR3 coding sequence is TGTGCCTGGGGGTGGGGCAGGACTAATGAAAAACTGTTTTTT. It codes for CAWGWGRTNEKLFF. Full variable domain (outside the CDR3, taken from reference TRBV30 and TRBJ1-4): SQTIHQWPATLVQPVGSPLSLECTVEGTSNPNLYWYRQAAGRGLQLLFYSVGIGQISSEVPQNLSASRPQDRQFILSSKKLLLSDSGFYLCAWGWGRTNEKLFFGSGTQLSVL.

The sample holds one count of this clone. The gene calls are TRBV14 and TRBJ1-2; TRBD1 is a possible D gene (6 bases). The germline V gene has CDR1 SGHDN and CDR2 FVKESK. The CDR3 covers 14 residues. Deletions cut 0 bases from V and 5 bases from J, with 10 bases between. The CDR3 DNA follows: TGTGCCAGCAGCCAAGATAGGACAGTTTATGGCTACACCTTC. This encodes CASSQDRTVYGYTF.

CDR3 amino acids: CASSDTDPGTRSYEQYF. The CDR3, as DNA: TGTGCCAGCAGTGACACGGATCCCGGGACTAGGAGCTACGAGCAGTACTTC. The genes are TRBV6-4 and TRBJ2-7, with 8 nucleotides matching TRBD2. CDR3 length equals 17 residues. Germline V gene lookup returns CDR1 MRHNA and CDR2 SNTAGT. Unmatched junction bases numbered 12, after V lost 2 bases and J lost 3 bases.

This clone was seen a handful of times. The rearrangement uses TRBV10-3 and TRBJ1-4; D might be TRBD1 (6 bases). V was trimmed by 6 bases and J by 5 bases, leaving 16 bases between them. The CDR3 consists of 15 residues. Germline assignment: CDR1 ENHRY and CDR2 SYGVKD. The DNA for the CDR3 is TGTGCCATCAGACAGGCACAGGGCGAAAATGAAAAACTGTTTTTT. This gives the protein CAIRQAQGENEKLFF.

The genes are TRBV5-5 and TRBJ1-3; no firm D call. This CDR3 spans 18 amino acids. Germline V CDR1 and CDR2: SGHKS, YYEKEE (reference sequence). The V and J ends lost 1 base and 0 bases respectively, with 17 bases between them. In nucleotides, the CDR3 is TGTGCCAGCAGCTTGAATCGGGTCCTGAGCAACTCTGGAAACACCATATATTTT. This gives the protein CASSLNRVLSNSGNTIYF.

The chain uses TRBV5-6 and TRBJ2-2, with D tentatively TRBD2 (5 bases). CDR3 length equals 13 residues. Trimming took off 4 bases at V and 6 bases at J, with 10 bases between the two ends. Germline-derived CDR1 and CDR2 are SGHDT and YYEEEE. The CDR3, as DNA: TGTGCCAGCAGCCTCGCGGGCCCCGGGGAGCTGTTTTTT. Translating gives CASSLAGPGELFF. Full variable domain (rest looked up from reference TRBV5-6 and TRBJ2-2): DAGVTQSPTHLIKTRGQQVTLRCSPKSGHDTVSWYQQALGQGPQFIFQYYEEEERQRGNFPDRFSGHQFPNYSSELNVNALLLGDSALYLCASSLAGPGELFFGEGSRLTVL.

V and J are TRBV13 and TRBJ2-1; TRBD2 matches 13 bases. The V gene's germline CDR1 is PRHDT and CDR2 FYEKMQ (reference sequence). The CDR3 has 19 residues. V lost 5 bases, J lost 3 bases, and 13 bases stayed unmatched. The CDR3 region is CASSPYTRTSGRSYNEQFF. Here the CDR3 DNA reads TGTGCCAGCAGCCCCTACACGAGGACTAGCGGGAGAAGCTACAATGAGCAGTTCTTC.

The chain is built from TRBV6-1 and TRBJ1-2, with 9 positions matching TRBD1. Trimming took 6 bases from V and 8 from J; bases not matched to a gene: 7. The CDR3 covers 13 residues. Per germline, CDR1 MNHNS and CDR2 SASEGT. CDR3 sequence (DNA): TGTGCCAGCAGGCTGACAGGGGGTGACGGCTACACCTTC. It specifies CASRLTGGDGYTF.

V is TRBV28 and J is TRBJ1-5, with D possibly matching TRBD1 (5 bases). Germline CDR1 MDHEN, CDR2 SYDVKM. This CDR3 spans 14 amino acids. V gave up 4 bases and J gave up 3 bases, with 10 bases separating them. CDR3 protein: CASSSETDNQPQHF. In DNA, the CDR3 is TGTGCCAGCAGTTCTGAGACAGACAATCAGCCCCAGCATTTT.

This sequence joins TRBV14 and TRBJ2-2; D is uncertain. The V end lost 1 base, the J end lost 4 bases, and 4 bases lay between the germline ends. Germline-derived CDR1 and CDR2 are SGHDN and FVKESK. The CDR3 consists of 13 residues. In DNA form, the CDR3 reads TGTGCCAGCAGCCAAGGAGGCACCGGGGAGCTGTTTTTT. This codes for CASSQGGTGELFF.

The V gene is TRBV6-6, the J gene TRBJ2-1; TRBD2 aligns across 11 bases. Germline trimming cut 11 bases from V and 12 bases from J; bases unmatched to any gene: 12. Germline CDR1 and CDR2: MNHNY and SVGAGI (reference sequence). This CDR3 region has 13 residues. The CDR3 loop reads CAAGTSGPSGQFF. The CDR3 DNA follows: TGTGCCGCGGGGACTAGCGGCCCCTCGGGGCAGTTCTTC.